The 28 T cell receptor beta chains below all came from one sample that was sequenced in a study of T cells after yellow fever vaccination. Via MiXCR, TCRdb re-called the 5' RACE reads, giving one row per CDR3 protein. The top ten clones hold more than 0.6% of a sample with about 140,000 distinct CDR3 sequences, under 7% of them seen once. The sample was CD4+ T cells sorted from PBMCs, taken 10 days after the yellow fever booster vaccination. The receptors derive from a man aged 25-40 years who received the YFV17D yellow fever vaccine.

V is TRBV19 and J is TRBJ1-6, with 8 bases aligning to TRBD1. The V gene's germline CDR1 is LNHDA and CDR2 SQIVND (reference sequence). J lost 7 bases, V lost 7 bases, and 6 bases had no gene match. There are 14 residues in the CDR3. The CDR3 DNA reads TGTGCCAGTAACGAACAGGGGGGAAATTCACCCCTCCACTTT. Protein product: CASNEQGGNSPLHF.

This clonotype was observed many times. V gene TRBV20-1 combines with J gene TRBJ2-3; either TRBD1 or TRBD2 may supply D (5 bases each). CDR1 is DFQATT and CDR2 is SNEGSKA in the germline V gene (reference sequence). This CDR3 is built from 16 residues. The V gene lost 6 bases and the J gene lost 0 bases, with 19 bases spanning the gap. The CDR3 region has the DNA TGCAGTGCCTTCGGGGATAGAGGGGTTAGCACAGATACGCAGTATTTT. Protein: CSAFGDRGVSTDTQYF.

The gene calls are TRBV19 and TRBJ1-1, with D possibly matching TRBD1 (6 bases). This CDR3 spans 14 amino acids. V was trimmed by 3 bases and J by 7 bases, leaving 15 bases between them. Germline V gene data show CDR1 as LNHDA and CDR2 as SQIVND (reference sequence). The CDR3 loop is CASSIPEWTDEAFF. CDR3 in DNA: TGTGCCAGTAGTATCCCAGAATGGACAGATGAAGCTTTCTTT.

This clonotype has ten or more counts. The V and J genes are TRBV4-3 and TRBJ2-2; D is undetermined. V lost 4 bases, J lost 4 bases, and 10 bases lay in between. The CDR3 loop spans 14 amino acids. Germline V gene data show CDR1 as LGHNA and CDR2 as YSLEER. CDR3 bases: TGCGCCAGCAGCCGGCTCGAGTCCACCGGGGAGCTGTTTTTT. Translating it yields CASSRLESTGELFF.

The CDR3, as DNA: TGCGCCAGCAGCTCGACCAACTACGAGCAGTACTTC. It translates to CASSSTNYEQYF. V usage is TRBV5-1 and J usage is TRBJ2-7; D uncertain. This CDR3 region has 12 residues. In germline, CDR1 is SGHRS, CDR2 YFSETQ. Trimming shortened V by 3 bases and J by 3 bases, and 7 bases separated the two germline ends.

This clonotype came up many times. This chain uses TRBV29-1 with TRBJ2-5; 8 bases line up with TRBD1. This CDR3 contains 12 residues. CDR1 and CDR2 (germline): SQVTM, ANQGSEA. Trimming cost V 6 bases and J 5 bases; bases outside gene matches: 5. CDR3 residues: CSVRTGSETQYF. The CDR3, as DNA: TGCAGCGTGCGGACAGGGTCGGAGACCCAGTACTTC. The complete variable domain, with remaining parts taken from reference TRBV29-1 and TRBJ2-5, reads SAVISQKPSRDICQRGTSLTIQCQVDSQVTMMFWYRQQPGQSLTLIATANQGSEATYESGFVIDKFPISRPNLTFSTLTVSNMSPEDSSIYLCSVRTGSETQYFGPGTRLLVL.

This CDR3 is CSAAPGLEGAFF. For the CDR3, the DNA is TGCAGTGCTGCCCCCGGGTTGGAGGGAGCTTTCTTT. The gene calls are TRBV20-1 and TRBJ1-1; the D is unclear. Germline V lookup: CDR1 DFQATT, CDR2 SNEGSKA (reference sequence). V gave up 5 bases and J gave up 10 bases, with 17 bases separating them. CDR3 length: 12 amino acids.

This clonotype was seen ten or more times. The chain recombines TRBV4-2 with TRBJ1-1; maybe TRBD1 (5 bases). CDR3 length: 14 residues. Germline-derived CDR1 and CDR2 are LGHNA and YNFKEQ. V was shortened by 1 base and J by 5 bases, with 11 bases between the two germline ends. CDR3 DNA sequence: TGTGCCAGCAGCCAAGGGCTGGGGGGGACTGAAGCTTTCTTT. Its translation: CASSQGLGGTEAFF.

This clonotype turned up a few times. The chain combines TRBV18 with TRBJ1-1; possible D gene TRBD1, 5 bases. The CDR3 spans 13 residues. CDR1 is KGHSH, CDR2 LQKENI, per germline. Trimming took off 6 bases at V and 1 base at J, with 9 bases between the two ends. CDR3 DNA sequence: TGTGCCAGCTCCCTGGACAAGAACACTGAAGCTTTCTTT. Amino acid sequence: CASSLDKNTEAFF.

The V gene is TRBV12-3 or TRBV12-4, the J gene TRBJ2-7; tentative D call: TRBD1 (5 bases). Trimming left V 3 bases short and J 5 bases short, with 17 bases between. The CDR3 sequence is 15 residues long. Here the CDR3 reads CASSFGAPLPDEQYF. The CDR3 DNA sequence: TGTGCCAGCAGTTTTGGGGCGCCCCTCCCGGACGAGCAGTACTTC.

This clonotype has more than one count but fewer than ten. The chain employs TRBV5-1 and TRBJ2-1; the match to TRBD1 covers 10 bases. The CDR3 is 16 amino acids. The junction had 7 bases not matched to a gene; V was cut back by 5 bases and J by 2 bases. The germline V gene has CDR1 SGHRS and CDR2 YFSETQ. The CDR3 sequence is CASRGAGTGAYNEQFF. DNA of the CDR3: TGCGCCAGCAGGGGGGCCGGGACAGGGGCCTACAATGAGCAGTTCTTC.

This clonotype was seen at least ten times. The rearrangement links TRBV4-3 to TRBJ2-7; perhaps D is TRBD1 or TRBD2 (5 bases each). V gave up 1 base and J gave up 3 bases, with 13 bases separating them. Germline V gives CDR1 LGHNA, CDR2 YSLEER. The CDR3 consists of 15 residues. Written as DNA, the CDR3 is TGCGCCAGCAGCCAAGGTACGGGACGGAGCTACGAGCAGTACTTC. It translates to CASSQGTGRSYEQYF.

This clonotype was found many times. The CDR3 reads CASSPVQRELSTGELFF. The CDR3 nucleotides are TGTGCCAGCTCACCAGTCCAGCGGGAGTTATCAACCGGGGAGCTGTTTTTT. The rearrangement joins TRBV18 to TRBJ2-2; 8 bases are shared with TRBD2. Germline-derived CDR1 and CDR2 are KGHSH and LQKENI. J lost 5 bases, V lost 2 bases, and 10 bases had no gene match. This CDR3 region has 17 residues.

This clonotype was detected ten times or more. The J gene is TRBJ2-7, the V gene TRBV6-5; 8 bases are a match to TRBD2. CDR1 and CDR2 (germline): MNHEY, SVGAGI. The CDR3 has 15 residues. The V gene end was trimmed by 1 base and the J gene end by 6 bases; junction bases not matched to a gene: 8. The CDR3 spells CASSYYGRALSEQYF. The CDR3, as DNA: TGTGCCAGCAGTTACTACGGGAGGGCCCTTAGCGAGCAGTACTTC.

The chain uses TRBV4-3 and TRBJ2-1; tentatively, D is TRBD1 (5 bases). The CDR3 is 16 amino acids. Trimming removed 5 bases at V and 4 bases at J, with 18 bases between. CDR1 and CDR2 from the germline V gene are LGHNA and YSLEER. DNA of the CDR3: TGCGCCAGCAGCGCGACCCTGAAGGGGAAATACAATGAGCAGTTCTTC. Its protein product is CASSATLKGKYNEQFF.

The table lists this clonotype with a few counts. The chain links TRBV29-1 to TRBJ2-7; 8 nucleotides align to TRBD2. V gave up 6 bases and J gave up 2 bases; unmatched junction bases: 3. This CDR3 region has 12 residues. Germline CDR1 and CDR2: SQVTM and ANQGSEA. CDR3 DNA sequence: TGCAGCGTGGGTAGCGGGGCCTACGAGCAGTACTTC. Amino acids: CSVGSGAYEQYF.

This clonotype was counted many times. The chain employs TRBV6-1 and TRBJ2-1; 11 nucleotides agree with TRBD2. Germline lookup yields CDR1 MNHNS and CDR2 SASEGT. J gave up 4 bases and V 5 bases, and 4 bases lay outside the gene matches. The CDR3 is made up of 15 amino acids. The CDR3 region has the DNA TGTGCCAGCAGTCAACGACTAGCGGGATACAATGAGCAGTTCTTC. This codes for CASSQRLAGYNEQFF.

This clonotype was counted a few times. CDR3 sequence reads: CASSRTSLTGSSGANVLTF. The DNA of the CDR3 is TGTGCCAGCAGCCGAACTAGTTTGACAGGGAGCTCTGGGGCCAACGTCCTGACTTTC. V and J are TRBV11-2 and TRBJ2-6; 7 bases are a match to TRBD1. Germline loops: CDR1 SGHAT, CDR2 FQNNGV. The CDR3 consists of 19 residues. V lost 5 bases to trimming and J lost 0 bases; unmatched junction nucleotides: 13.

This clonotype was observed many times. V gene TRBV11-1 combines with J gene TRBJ2-1; 12 nucleotides agree with TRBD2. Trimming cost V 3 bases and J 8 bases; bases outside gene matches: 14. CDR3 size: 18 residues. Germline CDR1 is SGHAT and CDR2 is FQDESV (reference sequence). The CDR3 here is CASSLALSWTSGTYEQFF. The CDR3 DNA reads TGTGCCAGCAGCTTGGCCCTTAGTTGGACTAGCGGGACATATGAGCAGTTCTTC. Together with reference TRBV11-1 and TRBJ2-1, the CDR3 gives the full variable domain: EAEVAQSPRYKITEKSQAVAFWCDPISGHATLYWYRQILGQGPELLVQFQDESVVDDSQLPKDRFSAERLKGVDSTLKIQPAELGDSAMYLCASSLALSWTSGTYEQFFGPGTRLTVL.

This clonotype has more than one count but fewer than ten. Written as DNA, the CDR3 is TGTGCCAGCAGCCTCCGTGGCGGACAGGGCTCCTACGAGCAGTACTTC. Translation: CASSLRGGQGSYEQYF. This sequence joins TRBV7-2 and TRBJ2-7, with 8 bases matching TRBD1. This CDR3 has 16 amino acids. With 5 bases clipped from V and 0 bases from J, the junction kept 9 bases outside the gene matches. CDR1 SGHTA and CDR2 FQGNSA come from the germline V gene. The variable domain in full, with the rest retrieved from reference TRBV7-2 and TRBJ2-7, is GAGVSQSPSNKVTEKGKDVELRCDPISGHTALYWYRQSLGQGLEFLIYFQGNSAPDKSGLPSDRFSAERTGGSVSTLTIQRTQQEDSAVYLCASSLRGGQGSYEQYFGPGTRLTVT.

This clonotype was seen a few times. J is TRBJ2-1 and V is TRBV29-1; maybe TRBD2 (6 bases). The CDR3 length is 11 residues. The V end was cut by 6 bases, the J end by 6 bases, with 9 bases between. Per germline, CDR1 SQVTM and CDR2 ANQGSEA. The CDR3 DNA sequence: TGCAGCGTCGCGACTAGCAATGAGCAGTTCTTC. It encodes CSVATSNEQFF.

This clonotype appeared a few times. V usage is TRBV7-2 and J usage is TRBJ1-1, with 7 positions matching TRBD1. CDR3 size: 12 residues. The ends lost 4 bases at V and 9 bases at J; junction bases unmatched: 5. Germline CDR1 reads SGHTA; CDR2 reads FQGNSA. The CDR3 DNA reads as TGTGCCAGCAGCTCGACGGACAGGCAAGCTTTCTTT. Amino acids: CASSSTDRQAFF. Supplemented by reference TRBV7-2 and TRBJ1-1, the full variable domain reads GAGVSQSPSNKVTEKGKDVELRCDPISGHTALYWYRQSLGQGLEFLIYFQGNSAPDKSGLPSDRFSAERTGGSVSTLTIQRTQQEDSAVYLCASSSTDRQAFFGQGTRLTVV.

This clonotype appeared a few times. The chain combines TRBV12-3 or TRBV12-4 with TRBJ2-3; 7 nucleotides line up with TRBD2. This CDR3 is built from 15 residues. The trim removed 3 bases at V and 4 bases at J, leaving 7 bases unmatched. The CDR3 is CASSFWGGGADTQYF. The CDR3 DNA follows: TGTGCCAGCAGTTTCTGGGGGGGGGGGGCAGATACGCAGTATTTT.

This clonotype was detected only a few times. This chain links TRBV12-3 or TRBV12-4 with TRBJ2-4; D might be TRBD2 (5 bases). V gave up 7 bases and J gave up 6 bases, with 16 bases separating them. This CDR3 is 14 amino acids long. CDR3 amino acids: CASTPSGDANIQYF. In DNA, the CDR3 is TGTGCCAGCACCCCAAGCGGTGACGCAAACATTCAGTACTTC.

This clonotype has ten or more counts. The gene calls are TRBV7-2 and TRBJ2-1, with 14 bases that match TRBD2. CDR1 SGHTA and CDR2 FQGNSA come from the germline V gene. Germline trimming cut 5 bases from V and 4 bases from J; bases unmatched to any gene: 7. The CDR3 runs to 17 residues. CDR3 bases: TGTGCCAGCAGCCCCAGGACTAGCGGGAGGATTTACAATGAGCAGTTCTTC. Translation gives CASSPRTSGRIYNEQFF.

The chain couples TRBV3-1 to TRBJ2-1, with D perhaps TRBD2 (6 bases). V was cut by 7 bases and J by 0 bases, with 19 bases left in between. Germline-derived CDR1 and CDR2 are LGHDT and YNNKEL (reference sequence). This CDR3 contains 17 residues. The CDR3 protein is CASTRKVPSVSYNEQFF. In DNA, the CDR3 is TGTGCCAGCACCAGGAAAGTCCCTAGCGTCTCCTACAATGAGCAGTTCTTC.

This chain joins TRBV5-1 and TRBJ2-6; D may be TRBD1 (5 bases). Germline assignment: CDR1 SGHRS and CDR2 YFSETQ. This CDR3 is built from 15 residues. The V end was cut by 0 bases, the J end by 1 base, with 5 bases between. Written as DNA, the CDR3 is TGCGCCAGCAGCTTGGCAGGGTCTGGGGCCAACGTCCTGACTTTC. Translation gives CASSLAGSGANVLTF.

This clonotype was picked up many times. The chain recombines TRBV7-3 with TRBJ1-1, with D possibly matching TRBD1 (6 bases). The CDR3 consists of 15 residues. Germline values: CDR1 SGHTA, CDR2 FQGTGA. Between the trimmed V and J ends, which lost 5 bases and 0 bases, there was a span of 13 bases. The DNA for the CDR3 is TGTGCCAGCAGCCGTACGGGGGACATGAACACTGAAGCTTTCTTT. Residues: CASSRTGDMNTEAFF.